A single sample is the source of the 20 T cell receptor beta chains below, sequenced in a study of cytomegalovirus exposure and HLA in healthy donors. The primer mix had 60 Vbeta and 13 Jbeta primers. Assay used: immunoSEQ multiplex PCR; TCRdb lists only in-frame clones, some missing. The profile shows more than 140,000 clones, around 80% of them singletons. Sequenced sample: PBMCs. The receptors were gathered from a man aged 18 to 30 in good health and CMV-seropositive.

The V and J genes are TRBV4-1 and TRBJ1-5; D ambiguous. There are 13 residues in the CDR3. Germline V gene data show CDR1 as MGHRA and CDR2 as YSYEKL. Trimming took off 3 bases at V and 3 bases at J, with 6 bases between the two ends. The CDR3: CASSHLPNQPQHF. For the CDR3, the DNA is TGCGCCAGCAGCCACCTCCCCAATCAGCCCCAGCATTTT.

This clone was seen once. The chain joins TRBV6-5 to TRBJ1-5, with TRBD1 matching 9 bases. The CDR3 spans 15 residues. V trimming: 6 bases; J trimming: 3 bases; junction bases outside the gene matches: 6. The germline CDR1 and CDR2 sequences are MNHEY and SVGAGI. The CDR3, as DNA: TGTGCCAGCAGACAACAGGGGGCGAACAATCAGCCCCAGCATTTT. This sequence encodes CASRQQGANNQPQHF.

This chain links TRBV27 with TRBJ2-3, with D perhaps TRBD1 (5 bases). Germline V gene sequence: CDR1 MNHEY, CDR2 SMNVEV (reference sequence). V lost 4 bases to trimming and J lost 0 bases, with 11 bases between them. The CDR3 spans 15 residues. The CDR3 sequence: CASSSVRVSTDTQYF. The CDR3 DNA reads as TGTGCCAGCAGTTCGGTCAGGGTTAGCACAGATACGCAGTATTTT.

This clone was recorded only once. The chain recombines TRBV2 with TRBJ1-6; no clear D. CDR3 length equals 14 residues. The V gene lost 6 bases and the J gene lost 0 bases, with 6 bases spanning the gap. CDR1 is SNHLY and CDR2 is FYNNEI in the germline V gene. The CDR3 nucleotides read TGTGCCAGCAGCGGTGGCTCCTATAATTCACCCCTCCACTTT. Encoded protein: CASSGGSYNSPLHF.

V gene TRBV5-4 combines with J gene TRBJ2-7; D is unresolved. The CDR3 has 11 residues. V was pared by 4 bases and J by 7 bases, with 9 bases between. In germline, CDR1 is SGHNT, CDR2 YYREEE (reference sequence). CDR3 sequence (DNA): TGTGCCAGCAGCCTGGCTCGGGAGCAGTACTTC. Translated: CASSLAREQYF.

J is TRBJ2-1 and V is TRBV6-9; 11 bases are a match to TRBD2. In germline, CDR1 is MNHGY, CDR2 SVAAGI. CDR3 size: 16 residues. The trim removed 4 bases at V and 4 bases at J, leaving 6 bases unmatched. CDR3 sequence: CASSSLAGGPYNEQFF. The CDR3 region has the DNA TGTGCCAGCAGTTCCTTAGCGGGAGGGCCGTACAATGAGCAGTTCTTC.

The CDR3 region is CASRQDGNTIYF. The CDR3 region has the DNA TGTGCCAGCAGGCAGGATGGAAACACCATATATTTT. The chain has TRBV6-1 and TRBJ1-3; D not resolved. V lost 6 bases and J lost 3, with 6 bases in between. Germline CDR1 MNHNS, CDR2 SASEGT. The CDR3 length is 12 residues.

The V and J genes are TRBV5-1 and TRBJ1-2; the match to TRBD1 covers 10 bases. Germline V gene lookup returns CDR1 SGHRS and CDR2 YFSETQ. V lost 2 bases and J lost 7; bases outside the gene matches: 5. This CDR3 is 14 amino acids long. CDR3 in amino acids: CASSLRGTGVGYTF. In nucleotides, the CDR3 is TGCGCCAGCAGCTTAAGGGGGACAGGGGTTGGCTACACCTTC.

V is TRBV15 and J is TRBJ1-2, with 7 bases identical to TRBD1. CDR3 length: 12 amino acids. Germline V gene data show CDR1 as LNHNV and CDR2 as YYDKDF (reference sequence). V shed 4 bases, J shed 6 bases, and the junction held 2 bases outside the gene matches. CDR3 nucleotide sequence: TGTGCCACCAGCACAGGGGGAGATGGCTACACCTTC. This codes for CATSTGGDGYTF. The full variable domain, its missing parts supplied by reference TRBV15 and TRBJ1-2, is DAMVIQNPRYQVTQFGKPVTLSCSQTLNHNVMYWYQQKSSQAPKLLFHYYDKDFNNEADTPDNFQSRRPNTSFCFLDIRSPGLGDTAMYLCATSTGGDGYTFGSGTRLTVV.

The chain uses TRBV11-3 and TRBJ1-1, with TRBD1 as a possible D gene (5 bases). CDR3 length: 14 amino acids. CDR1 SGHNT and CDR2 YENEEA come from the germline V gene. Between the trimmed V and J ends, which lost 5 bases and 2 bases, there was a span of 12 bases. CDR3 sequence: CASSPGHLNTEAFF. The CDR3 bases are TGTGCCAGCAGCCCCGGACATTTAAACACTGAAGCTTTCTTT.

V gene TRBV29-1 combines with J gene TRBJ1-2; 12 bases align to TRBD1. There are 15 residues in the CDR3. CDR1 is SQVTM and CDR2 is ANQGSEA in the germline V gene. J was trimmed by 6 bases and V by 2 bases; bases with no gene match: 7. The CDR3 reads CSVEKEGTGGHGYTF. CDR3 nucleotide sequence: TGCAGCGTTGAAAAGGAAGGGACAGGGGGCCATGGCTACACCTTC.

The CDR3 region has the DNA TGTGCCAGCAGCCAAGGGCGGGCCGGGGAGACCCAGTACTTC. This codes for CASSQGRAGETQYF. V is TRBV2 and J is TRBJ2-5; tentative D call: TRBD2 (5 bases). The CDR3 totals 14 residues. Per germline, CDR1 SNHLY and CDR2 FYNNEI. Trimming cost V 6 bases and J 5 bases, with 16 bases left between them.

The gene calls are TRBV5-1 and TRBJ1-1, with TRBD1 matching 8 bases. Germline V gene sequence: CDR1 SGHRS, CDR2 YFSETQ. The CDR3 is 16 amino acids. Trimming removed 2 bases from V and 1 base from J; junction bases left unmatched: 7. CDR3 sequence (DNA): TGCGCCAGCAGCTTTCTATTAACAGGGGGGAACACTGAAGCTTTCTTT. Amino acid sequence: CASSFLLTGGNTEAFF.

The chain recombines TRBV4-1 with TRBJ2-7, with 15 positions matching TRBD2. The ends lost 4 bases at V and 4 bases at J; junction bases unmatched: 17. The CDR3 consists of 20 residues. Germline assignment: CDR1 MGHRA and CDR2 YSYEKL. CDR3 nucleotide sequence: TGCGCCAGCAGCCCCCAATTCGGGACTAGCGGGAGGCAAGGGGTTTACGAGCAGTACTTC. Translation: CASSPQFGTSGRQGVYEQYF.

The chain recombines TRBV14 with TRBJ1-1; possible D gene TRBD1, 6 bases. Between the trimmed V and J ends, which lost 6 bases and 3 bases, there was a span of 14 bases. The length of the CDR3 is 14 residues. The germline V gene encodes CDR1 SGHDN and CDR2 FVKESK. CDR3 sequence: CASRKGGGHTEAFF. Written as DNA, the CDR3 is TGTGCCAGCAGGAAGGGGGGAGGGCACACTGAAGCTTTCTTT.

The chain uses TRBV10-3 and TRBJ2-3; TRBD2 agrees at 7 bases. From germline, CDR1 is ENHRY and CDR2 SYGVKD. V dropped 3 bases and J dropped 2; count of bases not matched to a gene: 14. The CDR3 spans 18 residues. In nucleotides, the CDR3 is TGTGCCATCAGTGAATTTCGAGACGGCGGGAGCCCCACAGATACGCAGTATTTT. Protein sequence: CAISEFRDGGSPTDTQYF.

A single count supports this clone. The gene calls are TRBV29-1 and TRBJ2-7; D remains unclear. Per the germline V gene, CDR1 is SQVTM and CDR2 is ANQGSEA. This CDR3 spans 14 amino acids. V was shortened by 3 bases and J by 0 bases, with 12 bases between the two germline ends. CDR3 loop: CSVESAASSYEQYF. For the CDR3, the DNA is TGCAGCGTTGAGTCGGCAGCGAGCTCCTACGAGCAGTACTTC.

The chain links TRBV19 to TRBJ1-1; D remains unclear. The CDR3 has 15 amino acids. Germline CDR1 is LNHDA and CDR2 is SQIVND (reference sequence). V lost 5 bases, J lost 2 bases, and 15 bases lay in between. The CDR3 DNA follows: TGTGCCAGTAGTCCCCAGGTCGGGGTTAACACTGAAGCTTTCTTT. Its translation: CASSPQVGVNTEAFF.

The rearrangement uses TRBV7-2 and TRBJ2-7; tentative D call: TRBD1 (6 bases). In germline, CDR1 is SGHTA, CDR2 FQGNSA. CDR3 length: 14 residues. V was cut by 4 bases and J by 3 bases, with 13 bases left in between. In DNA, the CDR3 is TGTGCCAGCAGCTCCCAGGGGTTCAACTACGAGCAGTACTTC. It yields the protein CASSSQGFNYEQYF.

This clone is a singleton in its sample. V and J are TRBV13 and TRBJ2-2; TRBD2 matches 13 bases. This CDR3 is built from 16 residues. V trimming: 5 bases; J trimming: 4 bases; junction bases outside the gene matches: 4. Looked up from germline, CDR1 is PRHDT and CDR2 is FYEKMQ (reference sequence). The CDR3 coding sequence is TGTGCCAGCAGCGATCGGACTAGCGGGAGCACCGGGGAGCTGTTTTTT. This translates into CASSDRTSGSTGELFF. Full variable domain (remainder filled in from reference TRBV13 and TRBJ2-2): AAGVIQSPRHLIKEKRETATLKCYPIPRHDTVYWYQQGPGQDPQFLISFYEKMQSDKGSIPDRFSAQQFSDYHSELNMSSLELGDSALYFCASSDRTSGSTGELFFGEGSRLTVL.